This TCR beta chain comes out of a study of cytomegalovirus exposure and HLA in healthy donors. The CDR3 sequence is 11 residues long. V was clipped by 2 bases and J by 4 bases, with 6 bases between them. Germline V gives CDR1 DFQATT, CDR2 SNEGSKA (reference sequence). Study results and caveats: Earlier analysis yielded a pattern in which most TCR beta V segments were productive about 87% or about 30% of the time. In vitro confirmation showed three CMV-associated chains to be CMV antigen specific.

This clone was recorded only once. The antigen is not known. The sample has other DNA sequences that encode this CDR3 too. PCR amplification relied on 60 Vbeta primers (plus 13 Jbeta primers). In the original analysis: Later, an analysis found about 83 million unique TCR beta chains, and around 12 million of these were shared. Libraries were prepared by immunoSEQ multiplex PCR; TCRdb keeps only in-frame clonotypes and omits some of them. V and J calls and clone size are copied from that table; D and trimming were computed from the DNA. The sample lists more than 85,000 clones; around 75% were seen once.

The sequencing input was PBMCs. This TCR was sampled from a young man in good health and CMV-seronegative. The rearrangement uses TRBV20-1 and TRBJ2-7; perhaps TRBD1 as D (5 bases). CDR3: CSARQGYEQYF. CDR3 DNA sequence: TGCAGTGCTAGACAGGGATACGAGCAGTACTTC.